The source of this TCR beta chain is a study of T-cell memory formation after mild COVID-19 (dated by TCRdb to about 2021). The study in broad terms: TCR sequence clusters from the two donors were found to be largely donor specific. In a couple of donors, T-cell clones that expanded and contracted after mild COVID-19 were tracked by sequencing TCRalpha and TCRbeta repertoires over time. The cohort comprised two young, previously healthy adult volunteers, one female and one male.

Remarks on this clonotype: The antigen it binds to is not known. No quality values exist for individual bases; no much larger clone is one base distant.

The research as a whole found: The second-wave clones that peaked on day 37 were not confirmed to be SARS-CoV-2 specific. Only a couple of mild cases were covered by the study, and larger cohorts that include severe cases with pre-infection samples were considered necessary. Some responding clones were found in pre-infection memory, which suggests that pre-existing cross-reactive memory T cells took part in the SARS-CoV-2 response. From day 15 to 85, contracting clones showed balanced CD4/CD8 phenotypes, whereas a second wave of clones that expanded from day 15 to 37 leaned towards CD4+. Contracting CD4+ clones turned up mainly in the CM and EM memory subsets, whereas EMRA was where CD8+ clones were enriched.

Sequencing used an Illumina NovaSeq 6000. cDNA libraries for TCRalpha and TCRbeta were prepared by 5'RACE using constant-segment primers, with sample barcodes and unique molecular identifiers added. Trizol reagent was used to extract RNA from every sample. Amplification of the libraries took two PCR steps, and the second step added a second sample barcode plus Illumina TruSeq adapters. The libraries were sequenced on an Illumina NovaSeq using 2 x 150 bp paired-end reads. Processing in the source paper ran as follows. With migec v1.2.7, reads were demultiplexed and then collapsed into UMI-guided consensus sequences. Using mixcr v2.1.11, UMI consensuses were aligned to TRA and TRB V and J templates and then assembled into clonotypes. Clonotypes were classified as expanded or contracted when called significant by both edgeR and NoisET, with noise models trained on biological replicates. For edgeR calls, the cutoffs were a false discovery rate-adjusted p below 0.01 and a log2 fold-change threshold of 1. As an exploratory analysis of dynamics, max-normalized trajectories of the 1000 most abundant clonotypes were examined by PCA with hierarchical clustering. Each responding clone was given a CD4 or CD8 phenotype based on the CD4+ and CD8+ repertoires, which had been sequenced separately. TCRdb redid the processing of the public reads, applying fastp at Q25 and MiXCR, and retained in-frame beta chains. Here each entry gathers all rows of one CDR3 protein and keeps the most common genes and DNA. Clone size and V and J calls follow TCRdb, not the original study. The sample records 300,000 to 350,000 distinct CDR3 sequences, 15% to 20% of which are singletons. More than 20% of the sample is in the top ten clones.

PBMCs were isolated by Ficoll-Paque density gradient centrifugation. The CDR3 runs 16 amino acids, cysteine and phenylalanine included. Only the CDR3 DNA is retained, 48 bases long and in frame from the first base. V drops 0 bases and J drops 4 bases, leaving 16 bases in between. From a lookup of the germline V gene, CDR1 and CDR2 are SGHRS and YFSETQ. The chain was built from TRBV5-1 and TRBJ1-1; a tentative D call is TRBD1 (6 bases match). Sample: PBMCs or a T cell subset sorted from them (not recorded which). This TCR came from a man between 18 and 29 years old who had mild COVID-19 (a few samples of this study predate the infection). The sample titles of this study are shuffled in the database, so cell type and time point are left out; the donor was told from shared clones. CDR3 region: CASSLALEGGGTEAFF. The sequence in DNA is TGCGCCAGCAGCTTGGCCCTGGAGGGGGGGGGCACTGAAGCTTTCTTT.